This TCR beta chain was profiled in a study of cytomegalovirus exposure and HLA in healthy donors. Study results and limitations: A subsequent analysis found that TCR clusters from the first cohort also tended to co-occur in the approximately 130 validation repertoires, with 90% to 95% of cluster scores above 0. CMV antigen specificity of a few CMV-associated chains was confirmed in vitro. Listed as cytomegalovirus-associated were roughly 180 TCR beta chains.

Between the trimmed V and J ends, which lost 0 bases and 7 bases, there was a span of 20 bases. CDR3 length: 17 amino acids. The V gene's germline CDR1 is SGHDT and CDR2 YYEEEE. Some clones are missing from TCRdb's copy, which holds only in-frame ones; the method was immunoSEQ multiplex PCR. The sample holds fewer than 200,000 clones, roughly four fifths seen once. On this clone itself: What it binds is unknown.

Material for sequencing was PBMCs. The chain recombines TRBV5-6 with TRBJ1-5; TRBD1 is a possible D gene (6 bases). The sequence came from a woman younger than 35 in good health and CMV-seropositive. DNA of the CDR3: TGTGCCAGCAGCTTGGCGGGGAACAGGGTACGTGAGCAGCCCCAGCATTTT. It yields the protein CASSLAGNRVREQPQHF. The full variable domain, in which reference TRBV5-6 and TRBJ1-5 provide the parts outside the CDR3, is DAGVTQSPTHLIKTRGQQVTLRCSPKSGHDTVSWYQQALGQGPQFIFQYYEEEERQRGNFPDRFSGHQFPNYSSELNVNALLLGDSALYLCASSLAGNRVREQPQHFGDGTRLSIL.